This entry lists 11 T cell receptor beta chains sequenced from one sample in a study of graft-versus-host responses after intestinal transplantation. Once graft tissue had been processed, intraepithelial and lamina propria lymphocytes were released. The method was immunoSEQ multiplex PCR; TCRdb's version includes in-frame clones alone and lacks a portion of them. The profile covers just under 65,000 clones, with approximately 88% appearing a single time and under 2% taken by the ten largest. Sequences were derived from ileum tissue, sampled roughly 390 days after transplant. Receptor source: a human patient who received an intestinal transplant, so some T cells may come from the graft donor.

The J gene is TRBJ2-5, the V gene TRBV25-1; D is ambiguous. Per the germline V gene, CDR1 is MGHDK and CDR2 is SYGVNS. CDR3 length equals 14 residues. Trimming took 8 bases from V and 1 from J, leaving 14 bases between them. DNA of the CDR3: TGTGCCAGCGGTGGTAGCAGTTCCCAAGAGACCCAGTACTTC. It encodes CASGGSSSQETQYF.

V and J are TRBV5-1 and TRBJ2-1; D may be TRBD2 (5 bases). The CDR3 has 17 residues. Germline CDR1 reads SGHRS; CDR2 reads YFSETQ. V lost 0 bases and J lost 7, with 20 bases in between. CDR3 sequence: CASSLVLSAGGENEQFF. The DNA for the CDR3 is TGCGCCAGCAGCTTGGTTTTGTCGGCGGGTGGAGAGAATGAGCAGTTCTTC.

The gene calls are TRBV4-1 and TRBJ2-1; 7 bases align to TRBD1. The CDR3 extends over 14 amino acids. The germline gives CDR1 MGHRA, CDR2 YSYEKL. Germline trimming cut 0 bases from V and 6 bases from J; bases unmatched to any gene: 2. The chain's CDR3 is CASSQEQGSNEQFF. The DNA of the CDR3 is TGCGCCAGCAGCCAAGAACAGGGGTCCAATGAGCAGTTCTTC.

The chain links TRBV5-6 to TRBJ2-7; D gene ambiguous. CDR3 length: 14 amino acids. Germline lookup yields CDR1 SGHDT and CDR2 YYEEEE. V lost 0 bases and J lost 6, with 13 bases in between. The CDR3 nucleotides read TGTGCCAGCAGCTTGGGGGTCACCTTACTCGAGCAGTACTTC. This gives the protein CASSLGVTLLEQYF.

This clone was counted a single time. The V and J genes are TRBV5-1 and TRBJ1-1, with a possible D match to TRBD1 (5 bases). This CDR3 comprises 15 residues. Germline loops: CDR1 SGHRS, CDR2 YFSETQ. V lost 4 bases to trimming and J lost 1 base, with 14 bases between them. CDR3 nucleotides: TGCGCCAGCAGCCGGCGGGGGATAGAGAACACTGAAGCTTTCTTT. It yields the protein CASSRRGIENTEAFF. Looking up the rest from reference TRBV5-1 and TRBJ1-1 gives the full variable domain: KAGVTQTPRYLIKTRGQQVTLSCSPISGHRSVSWYQQTPGQGLQFLFEYFSETQRNKGNFPGRFSGRQFSNSRSEMNVSTLELGDSALYLCASSRRGIENTEAFFGQGTRLTVV.

The CDR3 region is CASSLVRTSGRKTQYF. CDR3 DNA sequence: TGTGCCAGCAGCTTAGTCCGGACTAGCGGGAGGAAAACCCAGTACTTC. The chain couples TRBV13 to TRBJ2-5; 14 bases agree with TRBD2. This CDR3 spans 16 amino acids. CDR1 and CDR2 from the germline V gene are PRHDT and FYEKMQ (reference sequence). V dropped 1 base and J dropped 8; count of bases not matched to a gene: 6.

J is TRBJ1-2 and V is TRBV6-1, with a tentative D call TRBD1 (5 bases). The germline V gene has CDR1 MNHNS and CDR2 SASEGT. The V and J ends lost 8 bases and 5 bases respectively, with 12 bases between them. The CDR3 has 12 residues. CDR3 protein: CASWRGRYGYTF. The CDR3 DNA sequence: TGTGCCAGCTGGCGGGGGAGGTATGGCTACACCTTC.

The rearrangement links TRBV27 to TRBJ2-1, with D possibly called TRBD1 or TRBD2 (7 bases each). V gave up 6 bases and J gave up 7 bases, with 16 bases separating them. Germline-derived CDR1 and CDR2 are MNHEY and SMNVEV (reference sequence). CDR3 length equals 14 residues. The CDR3 protein is CASSATGRGNEQFF. The CDR3 coding sequence is TGTGCCAGCAGCGCGACAGGGAGGGGGAATGAGCAGTTCTTC.

CDR3 protein: CASSYRTGNTGELFF. DNA of the CDR3: TGTGCCAGCAGTTACCGGACAGGGAACACCGGGGAGCTGTTTTTT. The chain recombines TRBV6-5 with TRBJ2-2, with 7 bases lining up with TRBD1. CDR3 length: 15 residues. V was pared by 2 bases and J by 1 base, with 1 base of the junction left unmatched. CDR1 is MNHEY and CDR2 is SVGAGI in the germline V gene.

The V call is TRBV25-1, the J call TRBJ1-2; 8 bases are shared with TRBD1. CDR3 length: 16 amino acids. V trimming: 7 bases; J trimming: 8 bases; junction bases outside the gene matches: 18. The germline CDR1 and CDR2 sequences are MGHDK and SYGVNS. CDR3 sequence reads: CASTRGRGQDVGGYTF. The CDR3 DNA follows: TGTGCCAGCACCCGAGGCAGGGGACAGGATGTAGGGGGCTACACCTTC.

This clone was counted only a few times. This sequence joins TRBV7-6 and TRBJ1-1, with 8 bases matching TRBD1. The CDR3 loop spans 15 amino acids. Per germline, CDR1 SGHVS and CDR2 FNYEAQ. After removal of 2 bases from V and 1 base from J, the junction contained 3 bases not matched to a gene. In DNA form, the CDR3 reads TGTGCCAGCAGCTTATACGGGACAGGGAACACTGAAGCTTTCTTT. It is translated as CASSLYGTGNTEAFF.